This T cell receptor (beta chain) was sequenced in a study of cytomegalovirus exposure and HLA in healthy donors. CDR1 and CDR2 (germline): GTSNPN, SVGIG (reference sequence). CDR3 length: 13 residues. V shed 0 bases and J shed 7 bases, with 12 bases lying between them. Worth noting for this clone: What it recognizes is unknown. Other nucleotide sequences from this sample produce the same CDR3.

Overall study results and limits: In a later analysis, DRB1 alleles had the most associated TCRs; HLA-C alleles the fewest.

The PCR contained 60 Vbeta and 13 Jbeta primers. The data were produced by immunoSEQ multiplex PCR, yet TCRdb's version contains in-frame clones alone and is incomplete. The sample lists 150,000 to 200,000 clones; 70% to 90% were seen once. When sampled, the donors appeared nominally healthy, though they likely had unrecorded immune exposures. Sequencing input: PBMCs. The rearrangement links TRBV30 to TRBJ1-1; unclear D gene. The receptor comes from a man between 18 and 35 years old in good health and CMV-seropositive. CDR3 DNA: TGTGCCTGGAGTGTACTCGGACGGGGTGAAGCTTTCTTT. Protein product: CAWSVLGRGEAFF.